Following are 17 T cell receptor beta chains from one sample sequenced in a study of blood T cells in healthy people across ages. Using a J-beta primer mix together with a sample-barcoded 5' primer, a second PCR was run for roughly 7 to 12 cycles. TCRdb reprocessed the 5' RACE reads via MiXCR and lists one record per CDR3 protein. In the table there are roughly 720,000 distinct CDR3 sequences, 40% to 65% of which are singletons. The sequenced sample was blood. The origin of the receptors is a man at least 80 years old in good health.

The chain uses TRBV11-2 and TRBJ1-1; D is possibly TRBD1 (6 bases). With 0 bases removed from V and 13 bases from J, the gap between germline ends came to 12 bases. The germline V gene has CDR1 SGHAT and CDR2 FQNNGV. This CDR3 spans 12 amino acids. This chain's CDR3 is CASSLDWGLSFF. For the CDR3, the DNA is TGTGCCAGCAGCTTAGATTGGGGGCTGAGTTTCTTT.

The chain combines TRBV20-1 with TRBJ2-5; 7 bases fit TRBD1. V lost 0 bases to trimming and J lost 1 base; unmatched junction nucleotides: 5. Germline V gives CDR1 DFQATT, CDR2 SNEGSKA (reference sequence). The CDR3 consists of 15 residues. The CDR3 here is CSARDKGGPQETQYF. For the CDR3, the DNA is TGCAGTGCTAGAGACAAAGGGGGCCCCCAAGAGACCCAGTACTTC.

The rearrangement joins TRBV20-1 to TRBJ2-1, with TRBD1 matching 11 bases. The length of the CDR3 is 14 residues. Germline CDR1 and CDR2: DFQATT and SNEGSKA (reference sequence). V lost 2 bases to trimming and J lost 9 bases; unmatched junction nucleotides: 6. The CDR3 protein is CSARPGQGVSEQFF. The CDR3 nucleotides read TGCAGTGCTAGACCGGGACAGGGGGTGAGTGAGCAGTTCTTC.

V and J are TRBV3-1 and TRBJ2-7; D gene uncertain. CDR1 and CDR2 (germline): LGHDT, YNNKEL (reference sequence). V was cut by 0 bases and J by 0 bases, with 9 bases left in between. CDR3 length: 15 amino acids. The CDR3: CASSQDLSSSYEQYF. In nucleotides, the CDR3 is TGTGCCAGCAGCCAAGATCTCTCGAGCTCCTACGAGCAGTACTTC.

This clonotype was seen a handful of times. The chain links TRBV11-3 to TRBJ2-4; D perhaps matches TRBD2 (5 bases). The length of the CDR3 is 12 residues. Germline CDR1 and CDR2: SGHNT and YENEEA. The V gene lost 8 bases and the J gene lost 4 bases, with 9 bases spanning the gap. As DNA, the CDR3 is TGTGCCAGCTCCGGGGAAAAAAACATTCAGTACTTC. It is translated as CASSGEKNIQYF.

The chain joins TRBV20-1 to TRBJ2-7, with TRBD2 as a possible D gene (5 bases). The CDR3 covers 12 residues. Looked up from germline, CDR1 is DFQATT and CDR2 is SNEGSKA (reference sequence). Deletions cut 7 bases from V and 3 bases from J, with 13 bases between. As DNA, the CDR3 is TGCAGTGGGGGTGGGAGTTTCTACGAGCAGTACTTC. As protein: CSGGGSFYEQYF.

The rearrangement links TRBV7-9 to TRBJ1-2, with D perhaps TRBD1 (6 bases). Germline CDR1 is SEHNR and CDR2 is FQNEAQ (reference sequence). The length of the CDR3 is 15 residues. The germline V and J ends were trimmed by 5 bases and 7 bases, with 20 bases remaining between them. This CDR3 is CASSRTGNPRRGYTF. The CDR3 DNA reads TGTGCCAGCAGCAGAACAGGGAACCCACGTCGTGGCTACACCTTC.

V and J are TRBV11-2 and TRBJ2-7; 11 bases fit TRBD1. The end of the DNA fits TRBJ2-5 better, so the J call may be wrong. Germline V gene data show CDR1 as SGHAT and CDR2 as FQNNGV. The CDR3 consists of 16 residues. The CDR3 spells CASSLGVGQGVKTQYF. CDR3 bases: TGTGCCAGCAGCTTAGGAGTGGGACAGGGGGTAAAGACCCAGTACTTC.

The chain links TRBV12-3 or TRBV12-4 to TRBJ2-5; D could derive from TRBD1 or TRBD2 (5 bases each). The CDR3 consists of 16 residues. Trimming shortened V by 2 bases and J by 1 base, and 14 bases separated the two germline ends. CDR3 in DNA: TGTGCCAGCAGTTTACCTGGGACCGGCACCCAAGAGACCCAGTACTTC. Amino acid sequence: CASSLPGTGTQETQYF.

The rearrangement joins TRBV6-5 to TRBJ2-2; D remains ambiguous. V lost 2 bases and J lost 2, with 9 bases in between. The germline V gene encodes CDR1 MNHEY and CDR2 SVGAGI. The CDR3 is made up of 15 amino acids. The DNA of the CDR3 is TGTGCCAGCAGTTACGGGCCCCTTAACACCGGGGAGCTGTTTTTT. It codes for CASSYGPLNTGELFF.

The chain is built from TRBV14 and TRBJ1-2; no clear D gene. Germline CDR1 and CDR2: SGHDN and FVKESK. Trimming pared 1 base from V and 1 base from J, leaving 7 bases between. The CDR3 is 14 residues long. CDR3 amino acids: CASSQAGYNYGYTF. The CDR3 DNA sequence: TGTGCCAGCAGCCAAGCGGGCTATAACTATGGCTACACCTTC. Filled out from reference TRBV14 and TRBJ1-2, the complete variable domain reads EAGVTQFPSHSVIEKGQTVTLRCDPISGHDNLYWYRRVMGKEIKFLLHFVKESKQDESGMPNNRFLAERTGGTYSTLKVQPAELEDSGVYFCASSQAGYNYGYTFGSGTRLTVV.

Here the CDR3 reads CASNGRGLAIYNEQFF. The CDR3 DNA is TGTGCCAGCAATGGCAGGGGACTAGCGATATACAATGAGCAGTTCTTC. This chain links TRBV27 with TRBJ2-1, with TRBD2 identical over 10 bases. The CDR3 runs to 16 residues. V lost 7 bases and J lost 4; bases outside the gene matches: 10. Germline V gene data show CDR1 as MNHEY and CDR2 as SMNVEV (reference sequence).

The gene calls are TRBV27 and TRBJ2-6, with a tentative D call TRBD1 (6 bases). The CDR3 length is 14 residues. Trimming removed 8 bases at V and 0 bases at J, with 8 bases between. Germline V gene sequence: CDR1 MNHEY, CDR2 SMNVEV (reference sequence). The DNA of the CDR3 is TGTGCCAGCTTGGACAGCTCTGGGGCCAACGTCCTGACTTTC. Translation: CASLDSSGANVLTF.

The V call is TRBV12-3 or TRBV12-4, the J call TRBJ2-7, with TRBD2 identical over 9 bases. The CDR3 runs 15 residues. The J segment lost 3 bases and the V segment lost 11 bases, leaving 14 bases of the junction unmatched. This CDR3 is CACTPWLAGIYEQYF. In nucleotides, the CDR3 is TGTGCCTGCACCCCATGGCTAGCGGGGATCTACGAGCAGTACTTC.

V is TRBV28 and J is TRBJ2-5; 12 nucleotides line up with TRBD2. This CDR3 has 17 amino acids. Germline loops: CDR1 MDHEN, CDR2 SYDVKM. V dropped 4 bases and J dropped 5; count of bases not matched to a gene: 11. CDR3 amino acids: CASSSRLAGAHRETQYF. For the CDR3, the DNA is TGTGCCAGCAGTTCACGACTAGCGGGAGCCCACCGGGAGACCCAGTACTTC.

This clonotype was observed a few times. The chain uses TRBV20-1 and TRBJ1-1, with 10 bases identical to TRBD1. The V gene end was trimmed by 5 bases and the J gene end by 4 bases; junction bases not matched to a gene: 10. Germline values: CDR1 DFQATT, CDR2 SNEGSKA (reference sequence). This CDR3 comprises 15 residues. CDR3 residues: CSAVDPGTGATEAFF. The CDR3 coding sequence is TGCAGTGCTGTAGACCCCGGGACAGGGGCCACTGAAGCTTTCTTT.

The chain couples TRBV29-1 to TRBJ1-6, with a tentative D call TRBD1 (6 bases). Germline V CDR1 and CDR2: SQVTM, ANQGSEA. V was pared by 2 bases and J by 9 bases, with 17 bases between. The CDR3 sequence is 15 residues long. The DNA of the CDR3 is TGCAGCGTTGAACTCCTCCGGGACACGGGTTCACCCCTCCACTTT. Amino acid sequence: CSVELLRDTGSPLHF.